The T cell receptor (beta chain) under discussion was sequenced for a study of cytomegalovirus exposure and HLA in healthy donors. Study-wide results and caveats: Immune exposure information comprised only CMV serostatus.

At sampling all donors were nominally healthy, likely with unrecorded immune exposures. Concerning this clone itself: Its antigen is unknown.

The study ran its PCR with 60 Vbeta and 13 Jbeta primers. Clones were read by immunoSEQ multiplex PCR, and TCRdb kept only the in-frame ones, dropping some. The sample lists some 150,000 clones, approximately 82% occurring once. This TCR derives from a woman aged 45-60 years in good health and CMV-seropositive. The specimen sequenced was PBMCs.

The CDR3 nucleotides are TGTGCCAGTAGTACAGGGTTTGTTGGCTACACCTTC. Translation gives CASSTGFVGYTF. This chain uses TRBV19 with TRBJ1-2; D is possibly TRBD1 (5 bases). The germline gives CDR1 LNHDA, CDR2 SQIVND (reference sequence). With 4 bases removed from V and 7 bases from J, the gap between germline ends came to 10 bases. CDR3 length: 12 residues.